This T cell receptor beta chain comes out of a study of regulatory T cells in long-lasting Graves disease. Time point described: persistent/refractory GD, antithyroid drugs over 5 years with positive TRAb. There was RNA extracted from PBMCs, and the TCR library was made from it. Arm-PCR of CDR3 regions and iRepertoire HTBI primers were used to build TCR beta libraries. MiXCR was run by TCRdb on the multiplex PCR reads, yielding one entry per CDR3 protein. The repertoire holds about 340,000 distinct CDR3 sequences, with about 20% as singletons. In regard to this clonotype: Antigen unknown.

Regarding the study as a whole: TCR diversity was lower in persistent Graves' patients (versus newly diagnosed ones). TRBV28, TRBJ1-2 and TRBJ2-5 emerged as the favored segments in persistent disease. It was peripheral blood alone, not thyroid tissue, that was studied. Sharing of public clonotypes was greater in persistent patients (about 2,700) than in new patients (approximately 940).

V was trimmed by 3 bases and J by 8 bases, leaving 10 bases between them. CDR1 is SGHAT, CDR2 FQNNGV, per germline. The CDR3 contains 12 residues. This TCR derives from a female donor with Graves disease. The V and J genes are TRBV11-2 and TRBJ1-2; TRBD1 is a possible D gene (6 bases). Source: peripheral blood mononuclear cells (PBMCs), taken when the disease was refractory, from a patient treated with antithyroid drugs. This CDR3 is CASSFGGRGYTF. DNA for the CDR3: TGTGCCAGCAGCTTCGGGGGCCGGGGCTACACCTTC.